This T cell receptor (beta chain) was captured by sequencing in a study of blood T cell repertoires in COVID-19. TCRdb's copy holds only in-frame clones and misses some; the assay was immunoSEQ multiplex PCR. The data contain about 480,000 clones, nearly 90% of them seen just once; the ten biggest clones take up roughly 1%. The length of the CDR3 is 15 residues. Per the germline V gene, CDR1 is SGDLS and CDR2 is YYNGEE. V lost 0 bases, J lost 3 bases, and 0 bases stayed unmatched. The receptor's source is a man between 18 and 35 years old with COVID-19, enrolled during active disease. The V gene is TRBV9, the J gene TRBJ2-3; 11 bases are a match to TRBD2. Material: peripheral blood. Here the CDR3 reads CASSVGLAGTDTQYF. The CDR3 DNA reads as TGTGCCAGCAGCGTAGGACTAGCGGGGACAGATACGCAGTATTTT.